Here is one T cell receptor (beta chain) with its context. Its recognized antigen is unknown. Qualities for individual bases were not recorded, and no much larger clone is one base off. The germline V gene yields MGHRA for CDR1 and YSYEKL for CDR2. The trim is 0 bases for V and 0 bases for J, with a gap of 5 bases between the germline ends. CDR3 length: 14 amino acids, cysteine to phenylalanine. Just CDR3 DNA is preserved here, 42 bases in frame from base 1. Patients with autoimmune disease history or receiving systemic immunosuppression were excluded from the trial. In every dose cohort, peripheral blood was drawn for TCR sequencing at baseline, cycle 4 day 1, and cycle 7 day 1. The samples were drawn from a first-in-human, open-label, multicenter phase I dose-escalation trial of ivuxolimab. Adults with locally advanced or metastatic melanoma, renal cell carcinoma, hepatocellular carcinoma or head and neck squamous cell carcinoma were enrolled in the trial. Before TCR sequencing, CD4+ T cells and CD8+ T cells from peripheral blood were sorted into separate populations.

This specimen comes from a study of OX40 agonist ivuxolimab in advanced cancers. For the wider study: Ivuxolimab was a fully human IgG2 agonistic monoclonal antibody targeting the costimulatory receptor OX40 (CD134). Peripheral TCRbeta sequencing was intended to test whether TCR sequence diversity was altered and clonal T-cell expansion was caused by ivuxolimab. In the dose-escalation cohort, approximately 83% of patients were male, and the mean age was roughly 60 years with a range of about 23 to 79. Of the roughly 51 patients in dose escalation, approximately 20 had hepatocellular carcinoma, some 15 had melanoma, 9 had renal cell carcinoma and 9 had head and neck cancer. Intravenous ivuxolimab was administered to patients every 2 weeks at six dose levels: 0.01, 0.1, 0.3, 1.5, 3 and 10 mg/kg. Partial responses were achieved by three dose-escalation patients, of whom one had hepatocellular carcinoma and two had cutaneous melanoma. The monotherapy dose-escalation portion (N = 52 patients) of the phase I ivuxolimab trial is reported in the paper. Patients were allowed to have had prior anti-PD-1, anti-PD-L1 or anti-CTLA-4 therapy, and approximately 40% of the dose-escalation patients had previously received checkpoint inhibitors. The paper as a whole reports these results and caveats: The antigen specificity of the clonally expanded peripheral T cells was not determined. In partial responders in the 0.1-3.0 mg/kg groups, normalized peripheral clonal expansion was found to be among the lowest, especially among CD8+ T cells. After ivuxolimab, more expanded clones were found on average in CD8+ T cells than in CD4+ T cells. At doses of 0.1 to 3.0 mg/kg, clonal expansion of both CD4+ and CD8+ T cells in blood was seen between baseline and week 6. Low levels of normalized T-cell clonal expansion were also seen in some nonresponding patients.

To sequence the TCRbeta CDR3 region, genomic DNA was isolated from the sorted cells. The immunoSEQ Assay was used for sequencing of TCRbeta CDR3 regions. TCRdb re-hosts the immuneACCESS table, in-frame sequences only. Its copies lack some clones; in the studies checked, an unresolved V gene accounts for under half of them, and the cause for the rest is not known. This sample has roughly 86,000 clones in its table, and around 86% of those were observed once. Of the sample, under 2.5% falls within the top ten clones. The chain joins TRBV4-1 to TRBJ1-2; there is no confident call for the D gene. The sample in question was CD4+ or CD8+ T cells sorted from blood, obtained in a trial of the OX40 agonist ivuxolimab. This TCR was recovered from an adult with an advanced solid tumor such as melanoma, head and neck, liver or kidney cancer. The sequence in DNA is TGCGCCAGCAGCCAAGATCCCACTAACTATGGCTACACCTTC. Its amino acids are CASSQDPTNYGYTF.